What follows describes a single TCR beta chain. The data were taken from a study of blood T cell repertoires in COVID-19. Sequencing was performed with immunoSEQ multiplex PCR; in TCRdb, only in-frame clones are kept and a portion is missing. Of hundreds of thousands of clones in the sample, around 88% are singletons; the top ten hold about 5.7%. The CDR3 is 12 residues long. The germline V gene encodes CDR1 MGHDK and CDR2 SYGVNS. Trimming at V came to 6 bases and at J to 5 bases, leaving 0 bases not matched to a gene. The age range of participants was about 18 to 100 years, with residence in about two dozen US areas.

The sequence came from a woman in her thirties or forties who had recovered from COVID-19. Specimen: PBMCs or T cells enriched from blood (not recorded which). The chain links TRBV25-1 to TRBJ2-5; 10 positions agree with TRBD2. The CDR3 here is CASRLAGETQYF. The CDR3 DNA is TGTGCCAGCAGACTAGCGGGGGAGACCCAGTACTTC.